The rows below give T cell receptor beta chains drawn from one sample of a study of Graves' ophthalmopathy and Graves' hyperthyroidism. Each CDR3 protein gets one entry after TCRdb re-called the multiplex PCR reads with MiXCR. The repertoire has 500,000 to 700,000 distinct CDR3 sequences, 20% to 25% of them found once; the top ten carry around 6.5%. The sample was peripheral blood. The receptors stem from a woman younger than 30 with stable Graves' hyperthyroidism. Some clones in this sample may be carry-over from other donors' samples. CDR3s include the opening cysteine and the closing phenylalanine or tryptophan. A D gene is named only where the DNA matches it firmly. Clone size is given for some rows only: seen once, a few or many times, or a class if the clone is expanded.

clone size	V gene	D gene	J gene	CDR3 protein	CDR3 DNA
many	TRBV12-3/TRBV12-4	NA	TRBJ2-5	CASSFFGAETQYF	TGTGCCAGCAGTTTCTTTGGCGCTGAGACCCAGTACTTC
many	TRBV27	TRBD1	TRBJ2-4	CASRERDRSIQYF	TGTGCCAGCAGGGAACGGGACAGAAGCATTCAGTACTTC
many	TRBV15	TRBD1	TRBJ2-5	CATSRRTGFETQYF	TGTGCCACCAGCAGAAGGACAGGGTTCGAGACCCAGTACTTC
few	TRBV4-1	TRBD1	TRBJ2-7	CASSQDGTGGGYEQYF	TGCGCCAGCAGCCAAGATGGTACAGGGGGCGGGTACGAGCAGTACTTC
many	TRBV6-4	NA	TRBJ1-2	CASSSRSFGGINYGYTF	TGTGCCAGCAGTAGTAGGTCCTTTGGGGGGATTAACTATGGCTACACCTTC
many	TRBV6-1	NA	TRBJ2-2	CASSLTTGNTGELFF	TGTGCCAGCAGTCTCACGACAGGAAACACCGGGGAGCTGTTTTTT
NA	TRBV30	NA	TRBJ1-3	CAWSPEIMGNTIYF	TGTGCCTGGAGTCCGGAAATTATGGGAAACACCATATATTTT
many	TRBV7-9	NA	TRBJ1-6	CASSLATIQAPSSPLHF	TGTGCCAGCAGCTTAGCCACGATACAGGCCCCAAGTTCACCCCTCCACTTT
NA	TRBV15	NA	TRBJ2-5	CATSSGQNQETQYF	TGTGCCACCAGTTCCGGCCAGAACCAAGAGACCCAGTACTTC
NA	TRBV11-2	NA	TRBJ1-1	CASSSRGQGPDDAEAFF	TGTGCCAGCAGCTCCCGGGGCCAGGGCCCGGATGACGCTGAAGCTTTCTTT
many	TRBV2	NA	TRBJ2-7	CASSDRPYEQYF	TGTGCCAGCAGTGATAGACCCTACGAGCAGTACTTC
many	TRBV5-1	TRBD1	TRBJ1-1	CASSLVSGGNTEAFF	TGCGCCAGCAGCTTGGTATCAGGGGGGAACACTGAAGCTTTCTTT
many	TRBV11-2	TRBD2	TRBJ2-7	CASSFAGRAEQYF	TGTGCCAGCAGCTTTGCAGGGAGGGCCGAGCAGTACTTC
many	TRBV7-2	TRBD1	TRBJ1-5	CASTRQGDNQPQHF	TGTGCCAGCACCAGACAGGGAGACAATCAGCCCCAGCATTTT
NA	TRBV11-3	NA	TRBJ2-5	CASSFKLGQSQETQYF	TGTGCCAGCAGCTTTAAACTGGGACAAAGCCAAGAGACCCAGTACTTC
NA	TRBV6-5	TRBD1	TRBJ2-5	CASSYRAGTGGETQYF	TGTGCCAGCAGTTACCGAGCCGGGACAGGGGGGGAGACCCAGTACTTC
many	TRBV28	TRBD1	TRBJ1-1	CATLLRDSEAFF	TGTGCCACCCTTCTTCGGGACAGCGAAGCTTTCTTT
many	TRBV13	NA	TRBJ1-6	CASSLGDPGAENSPLHF	TGTGCCAGCAGCTTAGGCGATCCAGGGGCGGAGAATTCACCCCTCCACTTT
many	TRBV5-1	TRBD1	TRBJ1-1	CASSAEWGQGNTEAFF	TGCGCCAGCAGCGCCGAATGGGGACAGGGGAACACTGAAGCTTTCTTT
few	TRBV11-2	TRBD2	TRBJ2-7	CASSFRAGGLRYEQYF	TGTGCCAGCAGCTTTAGGGCGGGAGGCCTTCGATACGAGCAGTACTTC
many	TRBV12-3/TRBV12-4	NA	TRBJ2-7	CASSLVARLHEQYF	TGTGCCAGCAGTTTAGTCGCTAGGTTGCACGAGCAGTACTTC
few	TRBV20-1	TRBD1	TRBJ1-2	CSARRYRGGNYGYTF	TGCAGTGCTCGGAGATACAGGGGCGGTAACTATGGCTACACCTTC
many	TRBV12-3/TRBV12-4	NA	TRBJ1-6	CASRSGGGRSPLHF	TGTGCCAGCAGAAGTGGAGGCGGGCGCTCACCCCTCCACTTT
NA	TRBV2	NA	TRBJ1-5	CASSQLVDSNQPQHF	TGTGCCAGCAGTCAGCTAGTCGATAGCAATCAGCCCCAGCATTTT
NA	TRBV6-2/TRBV6-3	NA	TRBJ1-1	CASRGTTTEAFF	TGTGCCAGCAGAGGGACCACCACTGAAGCTTTCTTT
many	TRBV10-3	TRBD1	TRBJ1-2	CAISDKTGTYGYAF	TGTGCCATCAGTGACAAGACAGGGACCTATGGCTACGCCTTC
few	TRBV4-2	TRBD1	TRBJ1-2	CASSQDRLFGTGVLANYGYTF	TGTGCCAGCAGCCAAGATCGACTATTCGGGACAGGGGTATTGGCTAACTATGGCTACACCTTC
NA	TRBV27	NA	TRBJ1-1	CASSLEHYTEAFF	TGTGCCAGCAGTTTAGAACACTACACTGAAGCTTTCTTT
many	TRBV12-3/TRBV12-4	NA	TRBJ1-2	CASSSSTANYGYTF	TGTGCCAGCAGTTCCTCCACAGCGAACTATGGCTACACCTTC
few	TRBV7-2	NA	TRBJ1-6	CAISLVRDSPLHF	TGTGCCATCAGCTTGGTCCGTGATTCACCCCTCCACTTT
NA	TRBV11-2	TRBD1	TRBJ2-7	CASSSLRTKGAEQYF	TGTGCCAGCAGCTCATTAAGGACGAAGGGGGCCGAGCAGTACTTC
NA	TRBV4-1	NA	TRBJ1-6	CASRRIGAKGDNSPLHF	TGCGCCAGCAGACGAATAGGGGCTAAGGGCGATAATTCACCCCTCCACTTT
many	TRBV20-1	NA	TRBJ1-2	CSARSRGALIGYTF	TGCAGTGCTAGATCAAGGGGGGCGCTGATTGGCTACACCTTC
few	TRBV18	NA	TRBJ1-1	CASSPWLQGEGTEAFF	TGTGCCAGCTCACCTTGGTTACAGGGAGAGGGGACTGAAGCTTTCTTT
many	TRBV12-3/TRBV12-4	NA	TRBJ2-2	CASSFSTGRGGELFF	TGTGCCAGCAGTTTCTCGACAGGGCGGGGCGGGGAGCTGTTTTTT
NA	TRBV15	NA	TRBJ1-3	CATSRWGDGNTIYF	TGTGCCACCAGCAGGTGGGGAGATGGAAACACCATATATTTT
many	TRBV6-5	NA	TRBJ1-3	CASSYSAENSGNTIYF	TGTGCCAGCAGTTACTCGGCGGAGAACTCTGGAAACACCATATATTTT
few	TRBV29-1	TRBD2	TRBJ2-7	CSVEPSGGGEQYF	TGCAGCGTTGAGCCTAGCGGGGGCGGAGAGCAGTACTTC
NA	TRBV30	NA	TRBJ1-2	CAWSVFRGGMYGYTF	TGTGCCTGGAGTGTTTTTCGGGGCGGAATGTATGGCTACACCTTC
few	TRBV19	NA	TRBJ1-1	CASSIWGRANTEAFF	TGTGCCAGTAGTATCTGGGGCCGCGCCAACACTGAAGCTTTCTTT
many	TRBV28	NA	TRBJ2-6	CASSSGSGANVLTF	TGTGCCAGCAGTTCAGGATCTGGGGCCAACGTCCTGACTTTC
few	TRBV20-1	TRBD1	TRBJ2-5	CSSPDRVGETQYF	TGCAGTTCCCCGGACAGGGTCGGGGAGACCCAGTACTTC
many	TRBV20-1	NA	TRBJ2-7	CSASRDRAYEQYF	TGCAGTGCCTCACGCGACAGAGCCTACGAGCAGTACTTC
NA	TRBV6-1	TRBD2	TRBJ2-3	CASSRTSGVWRDTQYF	TGTGCCAGCAGTAGGACTAGCGGGGTCTGGAGAGATACGCAGTATTTT
many	TRBV2	TRBD2	TRBJ2-7	CASSLLAGGYQQYF	TGTGCCAGCAGCTTACTAGCGGGAGGATATCAGCAGTACTTC
many	TRBV20-1	TRBD2	TRBJ2-2	CSARVLAGPNTGELFF	TGCAGTGCTAGAGTATTAGCGGGGCCGAACACCGGGGAGCTGTTTTTT
many	TRBV6-1	NA	TRBJ1-5	CASSMGYSNQPQHF	TGTGCCAGCAGTATGGGCTATAGCAATCAGCCCCAGCATTTT
NA	TRBV20-1	TRBD2	TRBJ2-7	CSARSVSGRAFYEQYF	TGCAGTGCTAGATCCGTTAGCGGGAGGGCCTTTTACGAGCAGTACTTC
NA	TRBV5-6	NA	TRBJ2-4	CASSLGQRGDIKYF	TGTGCCAGCAGCTTGGGCCAAAGAGGTGACATTAAGTACTTC
many	TRBV3-1	NA	TRBJ1-2	CASSQDSRRTNYGYTF	TGTGCCAGCAGCCAAGATAGTCGGAGGACTAACTATGGCTACACCTTC
NA	TRBV28	NA	TRBJ1-1	CASRKDSVSAFF	TGTGCCAGCAGAAAGGACAGTGTGAGTGCTTTCTTT
many	TRBV12-3/TRBV12-4	NA	TRBJ1-2	CASSSAKLYGYTF	TGTGCCAGCAGTTCGGCCAAGTTATATGGCTACACCTTC
few	TRBV4-2	NA	TRBJ2-5	CASSLGEDSQETQYF	TGTGCCAGCAGCCTAGGCGAAGATTCACAAGAGACCCAGTACTTC
many	TRBV9	NA	TRBJ1-2	CASSIGQSTNYGYTF	TGTGCCAGCAGCATCGGACAGTCGACTAACTATGGCTACACCTTC